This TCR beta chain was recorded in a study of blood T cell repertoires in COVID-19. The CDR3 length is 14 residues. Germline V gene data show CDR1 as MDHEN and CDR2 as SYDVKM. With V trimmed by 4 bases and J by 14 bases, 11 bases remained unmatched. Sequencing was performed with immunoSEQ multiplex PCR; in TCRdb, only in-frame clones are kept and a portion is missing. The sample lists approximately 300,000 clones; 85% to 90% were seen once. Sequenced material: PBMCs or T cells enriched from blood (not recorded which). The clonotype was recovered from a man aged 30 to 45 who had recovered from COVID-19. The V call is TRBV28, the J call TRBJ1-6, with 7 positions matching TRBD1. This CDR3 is CASSSPDRSGALHF. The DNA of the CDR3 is TGTGCCAGCAGTTCCCCGGACAGGTCGGGGGCCCTCCACTTT.